The source of this TCR beta chain is a study of glioma-infiltrating T cells after dendritic cell vaccination. On the study more broadly: Glioblastoma patients came from Phase I and II dendritic cell vaccination trials. Patients received three intradermal dendritic cell vaccine injections at biweekly intervals.

Generated by immunoSEQ multiplex PCR, the TCRdb table keeps only in-frame clones and is missing some. This table holds roughly 100,000 clones, roughly 81% found once. Only patients with spare fresh-frozen tumor and over two years of follow-up were included. The CDR3 is made up of 16 amino acids. CDR1 is SGDLS, CDR2 YYNGEE, per germline. Trimming at V came to 2 bases and at J to 6 bases, leaving 12 bases not matched to a gene. This clone was detected once. Sequenced here: blood, sampled before dendritic cell vaccination. The gene calls are TRBV9 and TRBJ1-2; the match to TRBD1 covers 8 bases. This TCR came from a human donor with glioblastoma. The CDR3 DNA sequence: TGTGCCAGCAGCGTCCTCCCACTCAGGGGGCAGGATGGCTACACCTTC. Its protein product is CASSVLPLRGQDGYTF.